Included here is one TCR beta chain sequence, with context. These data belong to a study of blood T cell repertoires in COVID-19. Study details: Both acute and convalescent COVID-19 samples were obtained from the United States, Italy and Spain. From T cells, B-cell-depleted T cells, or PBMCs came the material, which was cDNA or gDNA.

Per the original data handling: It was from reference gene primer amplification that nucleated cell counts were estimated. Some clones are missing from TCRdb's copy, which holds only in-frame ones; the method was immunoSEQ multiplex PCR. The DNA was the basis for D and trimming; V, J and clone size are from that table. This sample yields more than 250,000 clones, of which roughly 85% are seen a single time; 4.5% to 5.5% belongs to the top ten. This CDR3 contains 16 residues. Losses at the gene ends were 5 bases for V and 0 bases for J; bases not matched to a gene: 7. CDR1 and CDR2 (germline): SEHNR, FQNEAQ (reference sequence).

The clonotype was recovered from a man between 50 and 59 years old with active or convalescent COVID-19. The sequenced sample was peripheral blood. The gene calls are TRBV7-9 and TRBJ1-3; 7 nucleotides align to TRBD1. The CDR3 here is CASSPRQGISGNTIYF. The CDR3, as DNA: TGTGCCAGCAGCCCCAGACAGGGAATCTCTGGAAACACCATATATTTT.